This T cell receptor beta chain was sequenced for a study of blood T cells in healthy people across ages. In the case of this clonotype: Its antigen remains unidentified.

Next came a second PCR, run for about 7 to 12 cycles, which used a sample-barcoded 5' primer along with a J-beta primer mix. A 12-random-nucleotide template-switch adaptor tagged each cDNA molecule. TCRdb redid the calling of the 5' RACE reads with MiXCR, one entry per CDR3 protein. The sample comprises around 1,100,000 distinct CDR3 sequences, 30% to 40% of which are singletons, and around 13% rests with the top ten. Broader study findings: It was the long-lived donors that had more naive CD4+ cells and higher diversity than aged donors.

CDR3 size: 15 residues. J is TRBJ1-1 and V is TRBV21-1; no check of the table's D call, TRBD1, against the DNA was made. TRBV21-1 represents a pseudogene. The sequencing input was blood. This clonotype originated in a man aged 18 to 29 in good health. In nucleotides, the CDR3 is TGTGCCGCGGGCAGGGGGCTGTGGATGAGCACTGAAGCTTTCTTT. This sequence encodes CAAGRGLWMSTEAFF.